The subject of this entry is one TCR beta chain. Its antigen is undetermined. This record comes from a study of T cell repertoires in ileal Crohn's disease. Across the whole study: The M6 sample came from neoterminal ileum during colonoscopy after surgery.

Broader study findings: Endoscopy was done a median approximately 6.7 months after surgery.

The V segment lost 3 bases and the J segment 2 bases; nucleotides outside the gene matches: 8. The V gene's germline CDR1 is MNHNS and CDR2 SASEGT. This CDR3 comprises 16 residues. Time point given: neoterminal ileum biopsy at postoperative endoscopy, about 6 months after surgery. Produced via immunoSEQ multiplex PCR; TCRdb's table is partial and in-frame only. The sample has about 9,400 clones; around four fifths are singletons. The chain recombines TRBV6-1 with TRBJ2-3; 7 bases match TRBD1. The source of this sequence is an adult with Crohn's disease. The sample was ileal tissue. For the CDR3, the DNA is TGTGCCAGCAGTGACTTAAGGACAGGTAACACAGATACGCAGTATTTT. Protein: CASSDLRTGNTDTQYF.